This note documents a single TCR beta chain sequence. This sample is part of a study of blood T cell repertoires in COVID-19. CDR1 SGHTA and CDR2 FQGTGA come from the germline V gene. Deletions cut 5 bases from V and 0 bases from J, with 7 bases between. CDR3 length: 13 residues. Sequencing was performed with immunoSEQ multiplex PCR; in TCRdb, only in-frame clones are kept and a portion is missing. The repertoire includes 140,000 to 150,000 clones, over 65% of them detected once, and around 5.5% sits in the top ten. Sequencing was carried out using PBMCs or T cells enriched from blood (not recorded which). This chain joins TRBV7-3 and TRBJ1-1; D call uncertain. The receptor was derived from a woman between 50 and 59 years old who had recovered from COVID-19. Here the CDR3 reads CASSRDMNTEAFF. Written as DNA, the CDR3 is TGTGCCAGCAGCCGAGATATGAACACTGAAGCTTTCTTT.